This entry features one T cell receptor (beta chain) sequence. No antigen is known for it. Germline assignment: CDR1 SGHTA and CDR2 FQGNSA. The CDR3 runs 16 residues. J lost 8 bases, V lost 5 bases, and 8 bases had no gene match. The sample comes from a study of CD8 T cells in ankylosing spondylitis. Whole-study findings and limits: In ankylosing spondylitis blood, a motif of about 8 highly homologous TCR beta variants appeared characteristic. The clones that were linked to disease were reported to be significantly enriched in matched synovial fluid samples from ankylosing spondylitis patients.

TCRdb fed the 5' RACE reads into MiXCR, producing one record per CDR3 protein. The sample includes about 800,000 distinct CDR3 sequences, over 9.5% of them seen just once. The sample was blood, either unsorted or a sorted T cell fraction (not recorded which). V gene TRBV7-2 combines with J gene TRBJ2-1, with 14 bases aligning to TRBD2. The clonotype originates from a male donor with ankylosing spondylitis. CDR3 amino acids: CASSARLAGGPYEQFF. CDR3 in DNA: TGTGCCAGCAGCGCCCGACTAGCGGGGGGGCCTTATGAGCAGTTCTTC. The full variable domain, its missing parts supplied by reference TRBV7-2 and TRBJ2-1, is GAGVSQSPSNKVTEKGKDVELRCDPISGHTALYWYRQSLGQGLEFLIYFQGNSAPDKSGLPSDRFSAERTGGSVSTLTIQRTQQEDSAVYLCASSARLAGGPYEQFFGPGTRLTVL.